A single sample is the source of the 18 T cell receptor beta chains below, sequenced in a study of Tregs in tolerant kidney transplant recipients. Repertoires were generated with immunoSEQ multiplex PCR, while TCRdb's copy carries only in-frame clones and drops some. The profile covers 200,000 to 300,000 clones, with roughly 84% appearing a single time and 0.64% taken by the ten largest. The sequenced sample consisted of CD4+ T cells from blood. These receptors were obtained from a human donor in good health.

This clone appeared once. The V gene is TRBV6-1, the J gene TRBJ2-5, with TRBD2 as a possible D gene (6 bases). The V gene's germline CDR1 is MNHNS and CDR2 SASEGT. The CDR3 has 14 amino acids. The V end was cut by 4 bases, the J end by 2 bases, with 11 bases between. In DNA form, the CDR3 reads TGTGCCAGCAGTGTAGGGAGGATTCAAGAGACCCAGTACTTC. This codes for CASSVGRIQETQYF.

The chain joins TRBV6-5 to TRBJ2-4; TRBD1 matches at 7 bases. Trimming removed 6 bases from V and 0 bases from J; junction bases left unmatched: 5. Germline CDR1 and CDR2: MNHEY and SVGAGI. CDR3 length: 15 amino acids. CDR3 amino acids: CASRPGQLAKNIQYF. The CDR3 nucleotides read TGTGCCAGCAGGCCGGGACAGTTAGCCAAAAACATTCAGTACTTC.

The V gene is TRBV4-1, the J gene TRBJ1-5; 7 bases are a match to TRBD1. Unmatched junction bases numbered 5, after V lost 1 base and J lost 5 bases. CDR3 length: 15 residues. Germline CDR1 MGHRA, CDR2 YSYEKL. The CDR3 loop is CASSQVDRDHQPQHF. The CDR3 DNA follows: TGCGCCAGCAGCCAAGTCGACAGGGACCATCAGCCCCAGCATTTT.

The rearrangement joins TRBV19 to TRBJ2-3, with a possible D match to TRBD2 (6 bases). The CDR3 is 15 residues long. V was clipped by 3 bases and J by 0 bases, with 10 bases between them. Germline CDR1 is LNHDA and CDR2 is SQIVND (reference sequence). The CDR3 loop reads CASSISAGSTDTQYF. CDR3 sequence (DNA): TGTGCCAGTAGTATTTCGGCGGGGAGCACAGATACGCAGTATTTT.

This clone was seen only a few times. The genes are TRBV19 and TRBJ1-1, with no clear D. Per the germline V gene, CDR1 is LNHDA and CDR2 is SQIVND (reference sequence). This CDR3 spans 13 amino acids. Trimming took 6 bases from V and 1 from J, leaving 9 bases between them. The CDR3 DNA is TGTGCCAGTAGCCTCTGGAGGAACACTGAAGCTTTCTTT. Its protein product is CASSLWRNTEAFF.

The chain employs TRBV6-5 and TRBJ1-2, with unresolved D. The CDR3 length is 16 residues. The V gene lost 4 bases and the J gene lost 2 bases, with 17 bases spanning the gap. CDR1 and CDR2 (germline): MNHEY, SVGAGI. CDR3 nucleotides: TGTGCCAGCAGTTCCTCCGACGCCCGGGGAAACTATGGCTACACCTTC. Its translation: CASSSSDARGNYGYTF.

This clone was found a few times. The chain couples TRBV7-9 to TRBJ1-1; TRBD1 agrees at 7 bases. The CDR3 sequence is 11 residues long. Germline V gene lookup returns CDR1 SEHNR and CDR2 FQNEAQ (reference sequence). V gave up 5 bases and J gave up 11 bases; unmatched junction bases: 5. The CDR3: CASSPDRYAFF. The CDR3 DNA follows: TGTGCCAGCAGCCCGGACAGGTATGCTTTCTTT.

This chain connects TRBV5-1 to TRBJ2-1; 14 bases are shared with TRBD2. The CDR3 has 18 amino acids. Germline V gives CDR1 SGHRS, CDR2 YFSETQ. V was pared by 2 bases and J by 3 bases, with 7 bases of the junction left unmatched. The DNA of the CDR3 is TGCGCCAGCAGCTTCTCAAGGACTAGCGGGGGGTACTACAATGAGCAGTTCTTC. Translation gives CASSFSRTSGGYYNEQFF. Drawing the rest from reference TRBV5-1 and TRBJ2-1, the complete variable domain is KAGVTQTPRYLIKTRGQQVTLSCSPISGHRSVSWYQQTPGQGLQFLFEYFSETQRNKGNFPGRFSGRQFSNSRSEMNVSTLELGDSALYLCASSFSRTSGGYYNEQFFGPGTRLTVL.

The chain links TRBV18 to TRBJ2-7; D uncertain. This CDR3 has 13 residues. V dropped 6 bases and J dropped 6 bases, with 15 bases sitting between them. CDR1 is KGHSH, CDR2 LQKENI, per germline. The CDR3 region is CASSLKGIGEQYF. In DNA form, the CDR3 reads TGTGCCAGCTCCCTCAAAGGGATCGGCGAGCAGTACTTC.

The V and J genes are TRBV27 and TRBJ2-4; the D is unclear. Per germline, CDR1 MNHEY and CDR2 SMNVEV (reference sequence). V was cut by 8 bases and J by 15 bases, with 14 bases left in between. The CDR3 extends over 10 amino acids. CDR3 in amino acids: CASGIEVRYF. The CDR3 DNA sequence: TGTGCCAGCGGAATTGAGGTTCGGTACTTC.

The gene calls are TRBV25-1 and TRBJ2-3, with 10 bases that match TRBD2. Per the germline V gene, CDR1 is MGHDK and CDR2 is SYGVNS. The length of the CDR3 is 18 residues. The V gene end was trimmed by 0 bases and the J gene end by 5 bases; junction bases not matched to a gene: 11. Written as DNA, the CDR3 is TGTGCCAGCAGTGAATATGGACGGAGCGGGAGGGCCGAAGATACGCAGTATTTT. Its protein product is CASSEYGRSGRAEDTQYF.

CDR3 sequence: CASSVLAESTYEQYF. CDR3 coding DNA: TGTGCCAGCAGTGTTCTAGCGGAGAGTACCTACGAGCAGTACTTC. The chain joins TRBV6-1 to TRBJ2-7; 7 bases align to TRBD2. Trimming removed 4 bases from V and 2 bases from J; junction bases left unmatched: 8. The CDR3 length is 15 residues. Germline V gene lookup returns CDR1 MNHNS and CDR2 SASEGT.

A note on this clone: The identical CDR3 is also encoded by other nucleotide sequences in the sample. The rearrangement joins TRBV5-6 to TRBJ2-2; D is possibly TRBD2 (6 bases). The V and J ends lost 4 bases and 0 bases respectively, with 19 bases between them. The V gene's germline CDR1 is SGHDT and CDR2 YYEEEE. The CDR3 has 18 amino acids. The CDR3 reads CASSPGLAGRSNTGELFF. CDR3 nucleotides: TGTGCCAGCAGCCCGGGACTGGCGGGCCGTTCGAACACCGGGGAGCTGTTTTTT.

The sample holds a few counts of this clone. The J gene is TRBJ1-4, the V gene TRBV2, with TRBD1 matching 8 bases. The V gene's germline CDR1 is SNHLY and CDR2 FYNNEI. The CDR3 is 12 amino acids. J lost 11 bases, V lost 5 bases, and 4 bases had no gene match. CDR3: CASSRTGQKLFF. As DNA, the CDR3 is TGTGCCAGCAGTCGGACAGGGCAGAAACTGTTTTTT.

V gene TRBV13 combines with J gene TRBJ1-4, with 8 bases identical to TRBD1. Germline lookup yields CDR1 PRHDT and CDR2 FYEKMQ (reference sequence). The junction had 6 bases not matched to a gene; V was cut back by 8 bases and J by 7 bases. There are 13 residues in the CDR3. The CDR3 region has the DNA TGTGCCAGCCGACAGGGGTCGACTGAAAAACTGTTTTTT. Translating it yields CASRQGSTEKLFF.

CDR3 bases: TGTGCCAGCAGGGAACAGGGGAGTAGCAATCAGCCCCAGCATTTT. Translated, it gives CASREQGSSNQPQHF. The chain combines TRBV2 with TRBJ1-5; 7 bases align to TRBD1. The CDR3 has 15 residues. J lost 0 bases, V lost 6 bases, and 5 bases had no gene match. The germline V gene encodes CDR1 SNHLY and CDR2 FYNNEI.

The CDR3 sequence is CASSQANHGYTF. The CDR3 region has the DNA TGTGCCAGCAGCCAAGCAAACCATGGCTACACCTTC. This rearrangement joins TRBV4-2 to TRBJ1-2; D not resolved. The CDR3 totals 12 residues. Deletions cut 1 base from V and 6 bases from J, with 6 bases between. Germline CDR1 is LGHNA and CDR2 is YNFKEQ.

V is TRBV7-9 and J is TRBJ2-7, with 10 bases that match TRBD2. The germline CDR1 and CDR2 sequences are SEHNR and FQNEAQ (reference sequence). J lost 4 bases, V lost 2 bases, and 8 bases had no gene match. The CDR3 covers 16 residues. Here the CDR3 DNA reads TGTGCCAGCAGCTTAATCACTGGGACTAGCGCTTACGAGCAGTACTTC. This gives the protein CASSLITGTSAYEQYF.